This T cell receptor beta chain emerged from a study of T cells in localized non-small cell lung cancer. Study-wide findings and caveats: A single tumor region was sequenced, leaving heterogeneity possible. Uninvolved adjacent lung, not tumor, had the highest T cell clonality. Adjacent lung tissue had a median approximately 61 of the top 100 clones found in the tumor. Prolonged overall survival went with higher T cell density in the blood.

The germline gives CDR1 KGHSH, CDR2 LQKENI. Trimming left V 0 bases short and J 1 base short, with 11 bases between. The CDR3 totals 16 residues. Notes on this clone: Its antigen is unknown.

Assay: immunoSEQ multiplex PCR; the TCRdb copy retains only in-frame clones and omits some. The sample records 15,000 to 25,000 clones, just over 90% being singletons. The TCR comes from a male donor older than 55 with stage I squamous cell lung carcinoma. The sequenced sample was peripheral blood, obtained before any cancer treatment. The rearrangement uses TRBV18 and TRBJ2-3, with D uncertain. Here the CDR3 reads CASSPPVGVGTDTQYF. In DNA, the CDR3 is TGTGCCAGCTCACCACCGGTTGGGGTAGGCACAGATACGCAGTATTTT.